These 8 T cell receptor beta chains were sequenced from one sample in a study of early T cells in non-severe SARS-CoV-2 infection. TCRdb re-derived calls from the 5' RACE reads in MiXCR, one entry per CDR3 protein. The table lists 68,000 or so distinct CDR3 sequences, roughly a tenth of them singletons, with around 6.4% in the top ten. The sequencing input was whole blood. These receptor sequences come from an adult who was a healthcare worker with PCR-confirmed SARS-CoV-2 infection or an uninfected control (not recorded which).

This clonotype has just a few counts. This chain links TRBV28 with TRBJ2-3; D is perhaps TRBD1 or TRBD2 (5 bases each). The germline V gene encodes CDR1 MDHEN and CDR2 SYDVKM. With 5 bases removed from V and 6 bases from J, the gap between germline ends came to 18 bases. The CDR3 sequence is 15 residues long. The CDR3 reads CASSQGAGLGDTQYF. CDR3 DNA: TGTGCCAGCAGTCAGGGCGCGGGCTTGGGGGATACGCAGTATTTT.

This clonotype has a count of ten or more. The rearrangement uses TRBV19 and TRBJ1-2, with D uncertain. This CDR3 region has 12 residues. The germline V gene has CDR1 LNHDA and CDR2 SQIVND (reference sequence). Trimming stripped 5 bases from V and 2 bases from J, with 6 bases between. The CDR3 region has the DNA TGTGCCAGTAGTCCCCGGAACTATGGCTACACCTTC. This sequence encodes CASSPRNYGYTF.

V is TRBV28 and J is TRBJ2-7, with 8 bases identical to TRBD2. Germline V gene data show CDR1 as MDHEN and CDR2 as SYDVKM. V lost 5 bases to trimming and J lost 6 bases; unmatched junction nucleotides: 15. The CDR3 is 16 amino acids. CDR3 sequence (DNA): TGTGCCAGCAGTACCCAGGGTAGGGAGACTAGCGCCGAGCAGTACTTC. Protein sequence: CASSTQGRETSAEQYF.

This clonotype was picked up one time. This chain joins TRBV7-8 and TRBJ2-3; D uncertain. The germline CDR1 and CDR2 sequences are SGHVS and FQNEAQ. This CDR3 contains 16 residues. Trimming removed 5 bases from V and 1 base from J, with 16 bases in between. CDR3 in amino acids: CASSAYFRVRTDTQYF. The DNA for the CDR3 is TGTGCCAGCAGCGCTTATTTCAGAGTCCGCACAGATACGCAGTATTTT.

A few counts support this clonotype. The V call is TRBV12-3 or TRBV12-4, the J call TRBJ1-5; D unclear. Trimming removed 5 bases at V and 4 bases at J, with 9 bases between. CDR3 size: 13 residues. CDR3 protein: CASSQFRNQPQHF. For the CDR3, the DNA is TGTGCCAGCAGTCAGTTTCGGAATCAGCCCCAGCATTTT.

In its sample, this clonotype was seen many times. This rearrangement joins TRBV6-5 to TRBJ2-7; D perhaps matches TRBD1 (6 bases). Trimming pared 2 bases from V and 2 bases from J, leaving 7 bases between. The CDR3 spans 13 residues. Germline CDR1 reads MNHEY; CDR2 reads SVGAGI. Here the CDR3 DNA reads TGTGCCAGCAGTTACCGGGACACCTACGAGCAGTACTTC. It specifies CASSYRDTYEQYF.

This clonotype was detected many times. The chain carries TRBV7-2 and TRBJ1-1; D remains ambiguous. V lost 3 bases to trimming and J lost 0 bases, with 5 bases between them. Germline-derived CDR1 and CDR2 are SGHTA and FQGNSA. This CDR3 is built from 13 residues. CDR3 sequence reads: CASSFPLNTEAFF. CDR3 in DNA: TGTGCCAGCAGCTTTCCCTTGAACACTGAAGCTTTCTTT.

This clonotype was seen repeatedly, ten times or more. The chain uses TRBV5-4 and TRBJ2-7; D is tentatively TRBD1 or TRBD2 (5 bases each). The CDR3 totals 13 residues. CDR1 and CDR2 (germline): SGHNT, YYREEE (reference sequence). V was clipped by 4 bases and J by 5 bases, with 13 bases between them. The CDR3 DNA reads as TGTGCCAGCAGCCTCCCAGAGGGGAACGAGCAGTACTTC. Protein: CASSLPEGNEQYF. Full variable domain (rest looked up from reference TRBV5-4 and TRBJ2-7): ETGVTQSPTHLIKTRGQQVTLRCSSQSGHNTVSWYQQALGQGPQFIFQYYREEENGRGNFPPRFSGLQFPNYSSELNVNALELDDSALYLCASSLPEGNEQYFGPGTRLTVT.